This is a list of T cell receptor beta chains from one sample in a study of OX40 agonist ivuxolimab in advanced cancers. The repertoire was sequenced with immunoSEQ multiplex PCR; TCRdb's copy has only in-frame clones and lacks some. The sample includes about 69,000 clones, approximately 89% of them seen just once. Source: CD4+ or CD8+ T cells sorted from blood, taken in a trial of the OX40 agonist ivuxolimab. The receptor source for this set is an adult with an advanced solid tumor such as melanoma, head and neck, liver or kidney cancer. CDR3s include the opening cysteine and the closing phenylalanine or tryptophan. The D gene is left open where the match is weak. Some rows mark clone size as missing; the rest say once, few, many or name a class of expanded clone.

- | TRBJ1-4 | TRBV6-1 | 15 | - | CASSEGGRANEKLFF
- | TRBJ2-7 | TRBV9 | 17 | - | CASSVDPRGGSSYEQYF
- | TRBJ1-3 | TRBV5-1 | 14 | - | CASSLSGSGNTIYF
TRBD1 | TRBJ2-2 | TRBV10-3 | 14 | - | CAIERTGNTGELFF
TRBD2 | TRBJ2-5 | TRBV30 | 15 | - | CAWSMGRGGGETQYF
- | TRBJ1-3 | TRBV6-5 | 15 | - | CASRRREAAGNTIYF
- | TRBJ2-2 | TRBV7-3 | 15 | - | CASSLVGDRTGELFF
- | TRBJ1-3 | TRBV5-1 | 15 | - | CASSFLGTSGNTIYF
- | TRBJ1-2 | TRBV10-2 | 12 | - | CASSDQNYGYTF
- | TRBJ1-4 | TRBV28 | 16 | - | CASSASLVGANEKLFF
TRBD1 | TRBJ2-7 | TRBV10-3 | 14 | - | CAITGTGSSYEQYF
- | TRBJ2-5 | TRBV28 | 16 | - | CASSPRGTRDQETQYF
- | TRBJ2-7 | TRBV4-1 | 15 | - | CASSHGNREGYEQYF
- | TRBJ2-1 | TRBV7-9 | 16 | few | CASSLLAPSSYNEQFF
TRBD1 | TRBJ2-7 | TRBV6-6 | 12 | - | CASRPGQGKQYF
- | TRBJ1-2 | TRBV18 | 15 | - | CASSPPVGCGYGYTF
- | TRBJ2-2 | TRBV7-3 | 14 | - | CASKPGLDTGELFF
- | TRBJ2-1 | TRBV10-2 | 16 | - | CASSESAFPLSNEQFF
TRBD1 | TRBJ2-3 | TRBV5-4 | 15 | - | CASSPGTASTDTQYF
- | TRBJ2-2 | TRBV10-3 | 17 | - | CAIRSTPGTEHTGELFF
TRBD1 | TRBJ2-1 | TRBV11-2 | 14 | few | CASSPPGTGNEQFF
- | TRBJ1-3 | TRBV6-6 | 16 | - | CASSLDRMSSGNTIYF
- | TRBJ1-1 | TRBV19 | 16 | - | CASSIDPATKNTEAFF
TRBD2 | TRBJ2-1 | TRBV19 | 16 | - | CASSSRRTSGMYEQFF
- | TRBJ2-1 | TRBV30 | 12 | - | CAWSGFSDEQFF
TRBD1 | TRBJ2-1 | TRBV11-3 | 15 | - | CASSSLGTADNEQFF
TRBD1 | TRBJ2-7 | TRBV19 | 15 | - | CASSVKGTATGQQYF
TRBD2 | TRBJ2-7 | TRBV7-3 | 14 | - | CASSPGGSGREQYF
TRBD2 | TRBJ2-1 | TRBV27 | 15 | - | CASSPSGLGDNEQFF
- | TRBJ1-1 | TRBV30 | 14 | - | CAWSVPGRNTEAFF
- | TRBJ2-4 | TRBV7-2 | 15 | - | CASSLLGLAKNIQYF
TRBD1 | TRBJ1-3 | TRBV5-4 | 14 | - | CASSQDRVGNTIYF
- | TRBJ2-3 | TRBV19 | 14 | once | CASSGGSRTDTQYF
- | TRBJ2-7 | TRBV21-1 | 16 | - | CASSKAHQQSAYEQYF
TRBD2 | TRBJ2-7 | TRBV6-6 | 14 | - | CASSTSVSFYEQYF
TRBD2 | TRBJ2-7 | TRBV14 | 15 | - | CASSRSSGSGYEQYF
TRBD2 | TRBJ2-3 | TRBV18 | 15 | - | CASSPLGLASDTQYF
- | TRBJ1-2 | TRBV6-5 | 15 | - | CASSYSVTGFYGYTF
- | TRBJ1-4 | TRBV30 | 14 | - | CAWSETMMREKLFF
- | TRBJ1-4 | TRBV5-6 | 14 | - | CASSLVRFNEKLFF
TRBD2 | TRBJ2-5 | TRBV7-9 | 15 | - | CASSLAGGREETQYF